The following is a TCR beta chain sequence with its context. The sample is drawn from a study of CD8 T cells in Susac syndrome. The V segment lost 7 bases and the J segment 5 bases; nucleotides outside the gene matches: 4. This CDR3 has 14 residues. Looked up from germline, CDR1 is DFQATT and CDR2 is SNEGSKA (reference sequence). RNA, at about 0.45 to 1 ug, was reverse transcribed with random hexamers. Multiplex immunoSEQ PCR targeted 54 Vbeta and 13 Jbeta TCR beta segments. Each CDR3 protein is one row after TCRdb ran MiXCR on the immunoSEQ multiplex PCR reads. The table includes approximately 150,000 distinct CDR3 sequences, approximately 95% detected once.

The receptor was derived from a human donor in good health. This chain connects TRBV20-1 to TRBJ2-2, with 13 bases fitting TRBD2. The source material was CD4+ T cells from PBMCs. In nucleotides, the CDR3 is TGCAGTGGGACTAGCGGGAGCGGGACCGGGGAGCTGTTTTTT. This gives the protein CSGTSGSGTGELFF.